This T cell receptor (beta chain) was observed in a study of blood T cell repertoires in COVID-19. On the study more broadly: COVID-19 samples from acute and convalescent phases originated in the United States, Italy and Spain.

Germline loops: CDR1 ENHRY, CDR2 SYGVKD. The CDR3 contains 13 residues. J gave up 2 bases and V 6 bases, and 4 bases lay outside the gene matches. This clone was found a few times. Repertoires were generated with immunoSEQ multiplex PCR, while TCRdb's copy carries only in-frame clones and drops some. The table lists under 150,000 clones, around three quarters of them singletons. Source material: peripheral blood. The sequence was collected from a man between 60 and 75 years old with acute or convalescent COVID-19. The chain uses TRBV10-3 and TRBJ2-7; TRBD1 aligns across 7 bases. The CDR3 here is CAISRQGTYEQYF. CDR3 nucleotide sequence: TGTGCCATCAGCCGACAGGGAACCTACGAGCAGTACTTC.